The T cell receptor beta chain described here comes from a study of CD8+CD57+ T cells in acquired aplastic anemia. CDR3 and TCR beta VDJ profiling relied on genomic DNA as the template. Each CDR3 protein is one row after TCRdb ran MiXCR on the reads. Altogether about 190,000 distinct CDR3 sequences are present, roughly 64% being singletons, with the ten largest covering around 45%. The material sequenced was sorted CD4+, CD8+, or CD8+CD57+ T cells (not recorded which) from PBMCs. This receptor was taken from a human donor with severe aplastic anemia or a healthy control (not recorded which).

Here the CDR3 reads CASSIQGSGDSPLHF. Written as DNA, the CDR3 is TGTGCCAGTAGTATTCAGGGGTCTGGTGATTCACCCCTCCACTTT. V usage is TRBV19 and J usage is TRBJ1-6, with a weak D call TRBD1 (6 bases). Per germline, CDR1 LNHDA and CDR2 SQIVND (reference sequence). This CDR3 has 15 amino acids. V lost 3 bases to trimming and J lost 8 bases, with 14 bases between them.